This TCR beta chain was identified during a study of CD8+ T cells in alopecia areata. The CDR3 extends over 14 amino acids. CDR1 ENHRY and CDR2 SYGVKD come from the germline V gene. Trimming left V 3 bases short and J 0 bases short, with 6 bases between. Treatment indicated: oral pan-JAK inhibitor, 5-10 mg twice daily. Extraction and reverse transcription of RNA yielded cDNA as the sequencing template. Profiled with immunoSEQ multiplex PCR; TCRdb holds only in-frame clones, not every one. The sample has about 120,000 clones, around 53% seen once. This TCR derives from a human donor with alopecia areata. The sequencing used CD4+ T cells sorted from blood, collected at week 4, from a patient treated with tofacitinib. J is TRBJ1-5 and V is TRBV10-3; D is perhaps TRBD1 (5 bases). The DNA of the CDR3 is TGTGCCATCAGTGAAGGGGATAGCAATCAGCCCCAGCATTTT. It is translated as CAISEGDSNQPQHF.